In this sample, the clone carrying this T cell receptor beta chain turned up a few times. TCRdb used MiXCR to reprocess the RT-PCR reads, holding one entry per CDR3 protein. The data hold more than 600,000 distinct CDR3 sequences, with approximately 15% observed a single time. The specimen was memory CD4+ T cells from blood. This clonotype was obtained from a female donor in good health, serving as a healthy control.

CDR3 sequence reads: CASSLQALNTEAFF. DNA of the CDR3: TGTGCCAGCAGCTTGCAGGCTCTGAACACTGAAGCTTTCTTT. V is TRBV7-9 and J is TRBJ1-1, with D uncertain. The length of the CDR3 is 14 residues. V lost 3 bases to trimming and J lost 0 bases, with 8 bases between them. Germline assignment: CDR1 SEHNR and CDR2 FQNEAQ (reference sequence). Based on the CDR3 plus reference TRBV7-9 and TRBJ1-1, the full variable domain is DTGVSQNPRHKITKRGQNVTFRCDPISEHNRLYWYRQTLGQGPEFLTYFQNEAQLEKSRLLSDRFSAERPKGSFSTLEIQRTEQGDSAMYLCASSLQALNTEAFFGQGTRLTVV.